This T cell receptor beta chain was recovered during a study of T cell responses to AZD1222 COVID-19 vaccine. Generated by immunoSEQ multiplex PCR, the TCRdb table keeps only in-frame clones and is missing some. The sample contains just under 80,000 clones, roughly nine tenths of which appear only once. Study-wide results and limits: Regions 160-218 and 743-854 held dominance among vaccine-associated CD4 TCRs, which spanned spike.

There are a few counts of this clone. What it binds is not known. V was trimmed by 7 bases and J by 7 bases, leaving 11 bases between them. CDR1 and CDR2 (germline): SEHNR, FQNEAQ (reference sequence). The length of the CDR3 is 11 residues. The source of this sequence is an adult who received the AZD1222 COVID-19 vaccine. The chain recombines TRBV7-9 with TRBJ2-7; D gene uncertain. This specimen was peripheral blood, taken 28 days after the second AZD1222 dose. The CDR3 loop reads CASTRAREQYF. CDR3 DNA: TGTGCCAGCACTCGAGCTAGGGAGCAGTACTTC.